This TCR beta chain is from a study of shared clonotypes between healthy human individuals. Broader study findings: Exclusively blood specimens were collected; tissue repertoires likely differ. An anticipated effect of sequencing depth on clonotype sharing among donors was recognized.

The sample holds many counts of this clone. What it binds is not known. Ten immunoSEQ deep assay plates were used to sequence the DNA of unsorted PBMCs. The assay was immunoSEQ multiplex PCR, and TCRdb's table has in-frame clones only and misses some. The sample includes about 490,000 clones, more than 65% of them seen just once. Per germline, CDR1 SEHNR and CDR2 FQNEAQ (reference sequence). The CDR3 extends over 16 amino acids. The ends were cut back, 3 bases at V and 6 bases at J, with 20 bases in the middle. The sequence came from a woman in her thirties or forties in good health. Some clones in this sample may be carry-over from other donors' samples. The source material was PBMCs. The gene calls are TRBV7-9 and TRBJ1-1; D is uncertain. The CDR3 is CASSLLEAGGRAEAFF. CDR3 nucleotide sequence: TGTGCCAGCAGCTTGTTAGAGGCGGGCGGCCGCGCTGAAGCTTTCTTT.